This entry lists 18 T cell receptor beta chains sequenced from one sample in a study of blood T cell repertoires in COVID-19. Generated by immunoSEQ multiplex PCR, the TCRdb table keeps only in-frame clones and is missing some. The sample carries over 350,000 clones, more than 75% recorded once. Sequences were obtained from PBMCs or T cells enriched from blood (not recorded which). The receptors shown here come from a woman between 50 and 59 years old who had recovered from COVID-19.

The rearrangement uses TRBV12-3 or TRBV12-4 and TRBJ2-1, with 9 bases matching TRBD2. The CDR3 totals 12 residues. The J segment lost 2 bases and the V segment lost 11 bases, leaving 1 base of the junction unmatched. CDR3 sequence: CAGGGAYNEQFF. CDR3 in DNA: TGTGCCGGCGGGGGGGCCTACAATGAGCAGTTCTTC.

CDR3 coding DNA: TGCGCCAGCAGCTTGGAATGGGACATGAACACTGAAGCTTTCTTT. Its protein is CASSLEWDMNTEAFF. The chain employs TRBV5-1 and TRBJ1-1; tentative D call: TRBD1 (6 bases). Germline loops: CDR1 SGHRS, CDR2 YFSETQ. V gave up 0 bases and J gave up 0 bases, with 9 bases separating them. This CDR3 region has 15 residues. The complete variable domain, with remaining parts taken from reference TRBV5-1 and TRBJ1-1, reads KAGVTQTPRYLIKTRGQQVTLSCSPISGHRSVSWYQQTPGQGLQFLFEYFSETQRNKGNFPGRFSGRQFSNSRSEMNVSTLELGDSALYLCASSLEWDMNTEAFFGQGTRLTVV.

This clone appeared a single time. Other DNA sequences in this sample translate to the same CDR3. V usage is TRBV28 and J usage is TRBJ2-7, with 8 bases fitting TRBD2. J lost 2 bases, V lost 3 bases, and 3 bases had no gene match. The length of the CDR3 is 14 residues. Germline loops: CDR1 MDHEN, CDR2 SYDVKM. The CDR3 DNA reads as TGTGCCAGCAGTTTGGGCGGGGGGACCTACGAGCAGTACTTC. Amino acid sequence: CASSLGGGTYEQYF.

V and J are TRBV29-1 and TRBJ2-1, with 10 bases matching TRBD1. CDR1 is SQVTM and CDR2 is ANQGSEA in the germline V gene. The CDR3 contains 13 residues. Trimming at V came to 5 bases and at J to 10 bases, leaving 8 bases not matched to a gene. CDR3 in amino acids: CSVTRQGAGEQFF. The CDR3 coding sequence is TGCAGCGTTACCCGACAGGGGGCCGGGGAGCAGTTCTTC.

Only one count was recorded for this clone. The chain uses TRBV15 and TRBJ2-7; D perhaps matches TRBD1 (6 bases). Trimming left V 0 bases short and J 7 bases short, with 16 bases between. The CDR3 runs 15 residues. Per the germline V gene, CDR1 is LNHNV and CDR2 is YYDKDF (reference sequence). The CDR3: CATSRDLGDRREQYF. CDR3 bases: TGTGCCACCAGCAGAGATTTGGGAGACAGGAGAGAGCAGTACTTC. The variable domain in full, with the rest retrieved from reference TRBV15 and TRBJ2-7, is DAMVIQNPRYQVTQFGKPVTLSCSQTLNHNVMYWYQQKSSQAPKLLFHYYDKDFNNEADTPDNFQSRRPNTSFCFLDIRSPGLGDTAMYLCATSRDLGDRREQYFGPGTRLTVT.

The V and J genes are TRBV10-3 and TRBJ1-2; tentatively, D is TRBD1 (6 bases). V was shortened by 5 bases and J by 2 bases, with 12 bases between the two germline ends. Germline CDR1 reads ENHRY; CDR2 reads SYGVKD. CDR3 length: 14 amino acids. The CDR3 DNA follows: TGTGCCATCAGTTTGGACAGTGAGAACTATGGCTACACCTTC. Its protein product is CAISLDSENYGYTF.

The J gene is TRBJ1-4, the V gene TRBV7-6, with D unresolved. CDR1 is SGHVS and CDR2 is FNYEAQ in the germline V gene. The length of the CDR3 is 16 residues. V was trimmed by 5 bases and J by 2 bases, leaving 15 bases between them. Here the CDR3 reads CASSPGGFHTNEKLFF. The DNA for the CDR3 is TGTGCCAGCAGCCCCGGAGGGTTTCATACTAATGAAAAACTGTTTTTT.

The chain is built from TRBV7-2 and TRBJ1-2, with unresolved D. There are 13 residues in the CDR3. V was clipped by 5 bases and J by 8 bases, with 15 bases between them. Germline CDR1 and CDR2: SGHTA and FQGNSA. The chain's CDR3 is CASSPGRATGYTF. The CDR3 region has the DNA TGTGCCAGCAGCCCCGGGAGGGCAACGGGCTACACCTTC. Drawing the rest from reference TRBV7-2 and TRBJ1-2, the complete variable domain is GAGVSQSPSNKVTEKGKDVELRCDPISGHTALYWYRQSLGQGLEFLIYFQGNSAPDKSGLPSDRFSAERTGGSVSTLTIQRTQQEDSAVYLCASSPGRATGYTFGSGTRLTVV.

V is TRBV15 and J is TRBJ2-3, with TRBD2 as a possible D gene (5 bases). V was shortened by 0 bases and J by 10 bases, with 26 bases between the two germline ends. This CDR3 has 18 residues. Germline CDR1 reads LNHNV; CDR2 reads YYDKDF (reference sequence). The CDR3 sequence is CATSRDWIGGRSGNAQYF. CDR3 bases: TGTGCCACCAGCAGAGATTGGATCGGCGGACGGTCGGGGAACGCGCAGTATTTT.

The chain uses TRBV3-1 (or the pseudogene TRBV3-2) and TRBJ2-5, with TRBD1 matching 10 bases. In germline, CDR1 is LGHDT, CDR2 YNNKEL (reference sequence). With 3 bases clipped from V and 4 bases from J, the junction kept 11 bases outside the gene matches. The CDR3 is 17 residues long. The CDR3 DNA reads as TGTGCCAGCAGCCACGTCCTAGGGACAGGGGAGGGAGAGACCCAGTACTTC. It is translated as CASSHVLGTGEGETQYF.

Here the CDR3 reads CASSQGGGTNTGELFF. The CDR3 nucleotides read TGTGCCAGCAGCCAAGGTGGCGGGACGAACACCGGGGAGCTGTTTTTT. V and J are TRBV3-1 (or the pseudogene TRBV3-2) and TRBJ2-2; D may be TRBD2 (6 bases). This CDR3 spans 16 amino acids. V lost 1 base to trimming and J lost 0 bases, with 9 bases between them. The germline V gene has CDR1 LGHDT and CDR2 YNNKEL (reference sequence).

The chain combines TRBV5-5 with TRBJ2-3; 11 nucleotides align to TRBD2. Losses at the gene ends were 0 bases for V and 5 bases for J; bases not matched to a gene: 5. The CDR3 is 16 amino acids. Per the germline V gene, CDR1 is SGHKS and CDR2 is YYEKEE (reference sequence). The CDR3 sequence: CASSLASGGRVDTQYF. The CDR3 DNA sequence: TGTGCCAGCAGCTTGGCTAGCGGGGGGCGGGTAGATACGCAGTATTTT.

The chain is built from TRBV4-1 and TRBJ1-5, with D maybe TRBD1 (6 bases). V shed 5 bases and J shed 2 bases, with 22 bases lying between them. CDR1 and CDR2 (germline): MGHRA, YSYEKL. This CDR3 region has 18 residues. CDR3 in amino acids: CASSWLASGRGGNQPQHF. The CDR3 DNA reads as TGCGCCAGCAGCTGGTTAGCGTCCGGCAGGGGAGGCAATCAGCCCCAGCATTTT.

The genes are TRBV19 and TRBJ1-5, with 11 bases that match TRBD1. Germline V gene sequence: CDR1 LNHDA, CDR2 SQIVND (reference sequence). The CDR3 spans 15 residues. Trimming removed 6 bases from V and 4 bases from J; junction bases left unmatched: 5. The CDR3 sequence is CASRGQGDPNQPQHF. For the CDR3, the DNA is TGTGCCAGTAGGGGACAGGGGGACCCTAATCAGCCCCAGCATTTT.

The genes are TRBV25-1 and TRBJ1-2, with 7 bases matching TRBD1. The CDR3 runs 15 residues. The germline V gene has CDR1 MGHDK and CDR2 SYGVNS. Trimming removed 2 bases from V and 6 bases from J; junction bases left unmatched: 9. The CDR3 nucleotides are TGTGCCAGCAGTGAAGAGACAGGGTACTTAGATGGCTACACCTTC. It translates to CASSEETGYLDGYTF.

The rearrangement uses TRBV7-2 and TRBJ2-1; 11 nucleotides agree with TRBD2. With 3 bases clipped from V and 5 bases from J, the junction kept 15 bases outside the gene matches. The CDR3 is made up of 19 amino acids. Germline loops: CDR1 SGHTA, CDR2 FQGNSA. The CDR3 protein is CASSLYLKLAGEPHNEQFF. The CDR3 bases are TGTGCCAGCAGCTTGTACCTTAAACTAGCGGGGGAACCTCACAATGAGCAGTTCTTC.

The CDR3, as DNA: TGTGCCAGCTCACGGGGGCCTGAAGCTTTCTTT. Amino acid sequence: CASSRGPEAFF. The V gene is TRBV18, the J gene TRBJ1-1; maybe TRBD1 (6 bases). Trimming removed 4 bases from V and 6 bases from J, with 6 bases in between. This CDR3 has 11 amino acids. The germline gives CDR1 KGHSH, CDR2 LQKENI.

The chain employs TRBV2 and TRBJ2-1; 11 nucleotides line up with TRBD1. In germline, CDR1 is SNHLY, CDR2 FYNNEI. V lost 5 bases and J lost 6; bases outside the gene matches: 9. This CDR3 contains 16 residues. CDR3 sequence (DNA): TGTGCCAGCAGTTATACCGGGACAGGGGGTTTCAATGAGCAGTTCTTC. It is translated as CASSYTGTGGFNEQFF.